Listed below are T cell receptor beta chains from one sample, sequenced in a study of blood T cell repertoires in COVID-19. Repertoires were generated with immunoSEQ multiplex PCR, while TCRdb's copy carries only in-frame clones and drops some. This repertoire shows approximately 240,000 clones, over 80% found once; its top ten account for 6% to 7%. The sequenced sample was peripheral blood. The receptors shown here come from a woman aged 60-75 years with active or convalescent COVID-19. Both conserved end residues are part of each CDR3. A D gene is named only where the DNA matches it firmly. Where a row states a size, it is once, few, many or the class of an expanded clone; other rows omit it.

d_call,j_call,clone_size,v_call,cdr3_nt,cdr3_aa
NA,TRBJ1-2,NA,TRBV29-1,TGCAGCGTTGATGATTCCGGGGACTATGGCTACACCTTC,CSVDDSGDYGYTF
NA,TRBJ1-6,NA,TRBV21-1,TGTGCCAGCAGCAAAGCGCACACAGGGGGCAGGGATTCCTATAATTCACCCCTCCACTTT,CASSKAHTGGRDSYNSPLHF
NA,TRBJ1-1,NA,TRBV25-1,TGTGCCAGCAGTGGAACAGGGTTCCCCACTGAAGCTTTCTTT,CASSGTGFPTEAFF
NA,TRBJ1-4,NA,TRBV11-1,TGTGCCAGCAGCTTTCAGGAAACTAATGAAAAACTGTTTTTT,CASSFQETNEKLFF
TRBD1,TRBJ1-1,NA,TRBV18,TGTGCCAGCTCACCGGCCCGGACAGGGGGAGTCAACACTGAAGCTTTCTTT,CASSPARTGGVNTEAFF
NA,TRBJ1-1,NA,TRBV2,TGTGCCAGCAGCGGACTTTTGAACACTGAAGCTTTCTTT,CASSGLLNTEAFF
NA,TRBJ1-2,NA,TRBV19,TGTGCCAGTAGTATCCAGATGTCTGGGGGCGGCTATGGCTACACCTTC,CASSIQMSGGGYGYTF
NA,TRBJ2-3,NA,TRBV9,TGTGCCAGCAGCGTAGGCATGGAGCGGGCCACAGATACGCAGTATTTT,CASSVGMERATDTQYF
NA,TRBJ2-1,NA,TRBV7-9,TGTGCCAGCAGCCCACTGTCTGGGCACAATGAGCAGTTCTTC,CASSPLSGHNEQFF
NA,TRBJ1-1,NA,TRBV29-1,TGCAGCGTTCAACACCCCACTGAAGCTTTCTTT,CSVQHPTEAFF
TRBD1,TRBJ1-2,NA,TRBV6-5,TGTGCCAGCAGAAGTCCAGGGGGAAGGAGCTACACCTTC,CASRSPGGRSYTF
TRBD2,TRBJ2-1,once,TRBV19,TGTGCCAGTAGTATAGGTTTTTGGCGGACTAGCGGGAACTCCTACAATGAGCAGTTCTTC,CASSIGFWRTSGNSYNEQFF
TRBD1,TRBJ1-2,NA,TRBV4-1,TGCGCCAGCAGCCGACCGGGACAGGTTAACTATGGCTACACCTTC,CASSRPGQVNYGYTF
TRBD1,TRBJ1-5,NA,TRBV10-3,TGTGCCAGTGGGGCGACAGGGGATAATCAGCCCCAGCATTTT,CASGATGDNQPQHF
TRBD1,TRBJ1-1,NA,TRBV6-5,TGTGCCAGCAGCCGGGACAGCGCTTCTGAAGCTTTCTTT,CASSRDSASEAFF
NA,TRBJ2-3,once,TRBV6-2/TRBV6-3,TGTGCCAGCAGTTATCGGCGGGTAGCCCGCACAGATACGCAGTATTTT,CASSYRRVARTDTQYF
NA,TRBJ1-3,NA,TRBV15,TGTGCCACCAGCAGAGATCGGCAGGGCCGTAACACCATATATTTT,CATSRDRQGRNTIYF
TRBD2,TRBJ2-3,NA,TRBV4-2,TGTGCCAGCAGCCCCAGCGGGCTGCGGGAGGGCCCGAACACAGATACGCAGTATTTT,CASSPSGLREGPNTDTQYF
NA,TRBJ2-5,NA,TRBV10-1,TGCGCCAGCAGTAGATCCTCGGGGGAGACCCAGTACTTC,CASSRSSGETQYF